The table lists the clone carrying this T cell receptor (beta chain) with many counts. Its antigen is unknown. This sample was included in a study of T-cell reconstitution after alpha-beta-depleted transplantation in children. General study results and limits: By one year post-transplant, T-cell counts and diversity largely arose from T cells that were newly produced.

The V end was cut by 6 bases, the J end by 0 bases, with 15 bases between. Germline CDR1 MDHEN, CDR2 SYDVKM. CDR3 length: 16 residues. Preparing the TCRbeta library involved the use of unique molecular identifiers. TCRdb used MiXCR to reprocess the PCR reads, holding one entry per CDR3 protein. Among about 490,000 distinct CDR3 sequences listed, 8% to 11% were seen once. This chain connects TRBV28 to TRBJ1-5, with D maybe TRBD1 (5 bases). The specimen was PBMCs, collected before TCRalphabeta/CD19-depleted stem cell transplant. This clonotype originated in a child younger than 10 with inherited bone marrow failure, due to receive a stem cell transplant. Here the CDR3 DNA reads TGTGCCAGCAGAACGATGAGGACATCTAGCAATCAGCCCCAGCATTTT. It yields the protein CASRTMRTSSNQPQHF. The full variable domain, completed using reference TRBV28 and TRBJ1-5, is DVKVTQSSRYLVKRTGEKVFLECVQDMDHENMFWYRQDPGLGLRLIYFSYDVKMKEKGDIPEGYSVSREKKERFSLILESASTNQTSMYLCASRTMRTSSNQPQHFGDGTRLSIL.